The TCR beta chain under discussion was sequenced for a study of blood T cell repertoires in COVID-19. About the research overall: Acute-phase and convalescent COVID-19 samples originated in the United States, Italy and Spain.

Original analysis: Reference gene primer amplification yielded estimated nucleated cell counts. The repertoire was sequenced with immunoSEQ multiplex PCR; TCRdb's copy has only in-frame clones and lacks some. Clone size and V and J calls were adopted from that table, with D and trimming inferred from the DNA. The profile covers about 350,000 clones, with about nine tenths appearing a single time and approximately 1% taken by the ten largest. Those enrolled, adults aged roughly 18 to 89 years, came from around 24 US areas. People in the exposed group encountered a COVID-19 case within 2 weeks before entering the study. CDR1 is SGDLS, CDR2 YYNGEE, per germline. The trim removed 0 bases at V and 5 bases at J, leaving 0 bases unmatched. This CDR3 is 13 amino acids long.

This TCR was recovered from a woman under 40 who had been exposed to COVID-19. The chain combines TRBV9 with TRBJ2-3; TRBD2 aligns across 7 bases. The sample was PBMCs or T cells enriched from blood (not recorded which). The CDR3 DNA reads as TGTGCCAGCAGCGTAGTAGCGGGAGATACGCAGTATTTT. Its protein product is CASSVVAGDTQYF.